Following are 25 T cell receptor beta chains from one sample sequenced in a study of radiotherapy plus CTLA-4 blockade in lung cancer (dated by TCRdb to between 2017 and 2018). Libraries came from the immunoSEQ multiplex PCR assay. The source is immuneACCESS, and TCRdb retained only in-frame sequences with V and J called. Part of the clones is not carried over; for the studies checked, unresolved V genes explain less than half of this, and the remainder is unexplained. The sample includes more than 95,000 clones, with approximately 80% observed a single time. Of the sample, about 5% falls within the top ten clones. This specimen consisted of peripheral blood, obtained from a patient treated with radiotherapy plus ipilimumab. The receptors stem from a human donor with non-small cell lung cancer who had a partial response to radiotherapy plus ipilimumab.

The chain has TRBV30 and TRBJ2-6; a possible D gene is TRBD2 (6 bases). V gave up 3 bases and J gave up 0 bases, with 9 bases separating them. Per the germline V gene, CDR1 is GTSNPN and CDR2 is SVGIG (reference sequence). The CDR3 spans 15 residues. CDR3 bases: TGTGCCTGGAGGGAGGGCATCTCTGGGGCCAACGTCCTGACTTTC. It is translated as CAWREGISGANVLTF.

The V and J genes are TRBV5-1 and TRBJ1-4, with D possibly TRBD1 on 6 matching bases. This CDR3 is built from 14 residues. The V end lost 1 base, the J end lost 6 bases, and 10 bases lay between the germline ends. Germline CDR1 reads SGHRS; CDR2 reads YFSETQ. In DNA form, the CDR3 reads TGCGCCAGCAGCTTGACAGGGAAGGATGAAAAACTGTTTTTT. As protein: CASSLTGKDEKLFF. Combining the CDR3 with reference TRBV5-1 and TRBJ1-4 gives the whole variable domain KAGVTQTPRYLIKTRGQQVTLSCSPISGHRSVSWYQQTPGQGLQFLFEYFSETQRNKGNFPGRFSGRQFSNSRSEMNVSTLELGDSALYLCASSLTGKDEKLFFGSGTQLSVL.

This rearrangement joins TRBV19 to TRBJ2-5; TRBD2 matches at 9 bases. Germline V CDR1 and CDR2: LNHDA, SQIVND (reference sequence). After removal of 10 bases from V and 3 bases from J, the junction contained 24 bases not matched to a gene. There are 19 residues in the CDR3. The CDR3 spells CATALDGPKTSGLKETQYF. CDR3 sequence (DNA): TGTGCCACCGCGCTAGACGGTCCGAAGACTAGCGGATTAAAAGAGACCCAGTACTTC.

J is TRBJ2-1 and V is TRBV27, with 7 positions matching TRBD2. CDR1 and CDR2 (germline): MNHEY, SMNVEV (reference sequence). The CDR3 is made up of 12 amino acids. V was clipped by 8 bases and J by 10 bases; unmatched bases: 8. This chain's CDR3 is CASGRDFLEQFF. CDR3 nucleotide sequence: TGTGCCAGCGGGAGGGACTTCTTAGAGCAGTTCTTC.

This chain links TRBV7-9 with TRBJ1-3, with D perhaps matching TRBD1 (6 bases). The CDR3 totals 16 residues. V lost 5 bases to trimming and J lost 0 bases, with 14 bases between them. Germline V gene sequence: CDR1 SEHNR, CDR2 FQNEAQ (reference sequence). Here the CDR3 reads CASSHPGAYSGNTIYF. Here the CDR3 DNA reads TGTGCCAGCAGCCACCCAGGGGCTTACTCTGGAAACACCATATATTTT.

The chain is built from TRBV27 and TRBJ1-3; D possibly corresponds to TRBD1 (5 bases). V dropped 4 bases and J dropped 0 bases, with 25 bases sitting between them. CDR1 and CDR2 (germline): MNHEY, SMNVEV (reference sequence). CDR3 length: 20 residues. The CDR3 is CASSSRLDLTAPLSGNTIYF. CDR3 nucleotides: TGTGCCAGCAGTTCCCGTTTAGACCTGACAGCCCCTCTCTCTGGAAACACCATATATTTT.

The chain has TRBV18 and TRBJ2-1; 9 nucleotides agree with TRBD2. The CDR3 extends over 17 amino acids. Losses at the gene ends were 2 bases for V and 7 bases for J; bases not matched to a gene: 12. CDR1 and CDR2 from the germline V gene are KGHSH and LQKENI. The CDR3 DNA sequence: TGTGCCAGCTCACCATCGGGGCCCGGGCTAGCGGGGAATGAGCAGTTCTTC. Translating it yields CASSPSGPGLAGNEQFF.

This chain joins TRBV7-9 and TRBJ2-3, with D tentatively TRBD1 (5 bases). V was clipped by 5 bases and J by 0 bases, with 12 bases between them. The CDR3 runs 15 residues. Germline CDR1 SEHNR, CDR2 FQNEAQ (reference sequence). As DNA, the CDR3 is TGTGCCAGCAGCCCAGAGACAGATAGCACAGATACGCAGTATTTT. Translating it yields CASSPETDSTDTQYF.

This CDR3 is CATSRDPGQQETQYF. The CDR3 DNA is TGTGCCACCAGCAGAGATCCAGGCCAACAAGAGACCCAGTACTTC. This chain links TRBV15 with TRBJ2-5, with D hard to call. The V end lost 0 bases, the J end lost 2 bases, and 10 bases lay between the germline ends. The CDR3 runs 15 residues. The germline V gene encodes CDR1 LNHNV and CDR2 YYDKDF (reference sequence).

This clone was found once. This chain uses TRBV27 with TRBJ2-7; 9 nucleotides match TRBD1. V shed 4 bases and J 6 bases; nucleotides not matched to a gene: 7. The CDR3 is 14 residues long. Germline loops: CDR1 MNHEY, CDR2 SMNVEV (reference sequence). The CDR3 DNA reads as TGTGCCAGCAGTTATGACAGGGGGGCGGGCGAGCAGTACTTC. It codes for CASSYDRGAGEQYF.

The genes are TRBV15 and TRBJ2-7; tentatively, D is TRBD1 (6 bases). The V gene lost 2 bases and the J gene lost 2 bases, with 10 bases spanning the gap. The V gene's germline CDR1 is LNHNV and CDR2 YYDKDF (reference sequence). This CDR3 region has 14 residues. The CDR3 protein is CATSRYQGTYEQYF. The CDR3 coding sequence is TGTGCCACCAGCAGATATCAGGGGACCTACGAGCAGTACTTC.

The chain is built from TRBV28 and TRBJ2-7, with D possibly being TRBD1 (6 bases). The CDR3 is made up of 14 amino acids. Between the trimmed V and J ends, which lost 6 bases and 2 bases, there was a span of 14 bases. Per germline, CDR1 MDHEN and CDR2 SYDVKM. CDR3 sequence: CASRPGTPTYEQYF. For the CDR3, the DNA is TGTGCCAGCAGACCCGGGACACCCACCTACGAGCAGTACTTC.

This chain links TRBV5-1 with TRBJ2-7; a possible D gene is TRBD2 (7 bases). V was trimmed by 0 bases and J by 6 bases, leaving 10 bases between them. Germline loops: CDR1 SGHRS, CDR2 YFSETQ. There are 13 residues in the CDR3. The CDR3 DNA is TGCGCCAGCAGCTTGGGCGGGGGCGGCGAGCAGTACTTC. The encoded protein is CASSLGGGGEQYF.

This clone was observed once. This chain links TRBV5-1 with TRBJ2-7, with D unclear. The V end lost 2 bases, the J end lost 0 bases, and 3 bases lay between the germline ends. CDR1 is SGHRS, CDR2 YFSETQ, per germline. CDR3 length: 12 amino acids. CDR3: CASSFSSYEQYF. As DNA, the CDR3 is TGCGCCAGCAGCTTCAGCTCCTACGAGCAGTACTTC.

In the case of this clone: The sample holds other DNA sequences that translate to the same CDR3. The V and J genes are TRBV11-3 and TRBJ2-1, with D maybe TRBD2 (5 bases). The CDR3 is made up of 15 amino acids. Germline assignment: CDR1 SGHNT and CDR2 YENEEA. With 5 bases removed from V and 3 bases from J, the gap between germline ends came to 14 bases. The CDR3 DNA reads as TGTGCCAGCAGCCCTAGCAGGTCCAGCTACAATGAGCAGTTCTTC. It codes for CASSPSRSSYNEQFF. Looking up the rest from reference TRBV11-3 and TRBJ2-1 gives the full variable domain: EAGVVQSPRYKIIEKKQPVAFWCNPISGHNTLYWYLQNLGQGPELLIRYENEEAVDDSQLPKDRFSAERLKGVDSTLKIQPAELGDSAVYLCASSPSRSSYNEQFFGPGTRLTVL.

The chain uses TRBV7-8 and TRBJ2-2, with 9 bases fitting TRBD2. V gave up 6 bases and J gave up 9 bases; unmatched junction bases: 14. CDR3 length: 16 residues. The germline CDR1 and CDR2 sequences are SGHVS and FQNEAQ. DNA of the CDR3: TGTGCCAGCAGAATCCTTCTAGCGGGATGGCCCCGGGAGCTGTTTTTT. This gives the protein CASRILLAGWPRELFF.

The V call is TRBV30, the J call TRBJ1-1; D remains unclear. The CDR3 runs to 13 residues. Germline V gene sequence: CDR1 GTSNPN, CDR2 SVGIG (reference sequence). The V gene lost 4 bases and the J gene lost 1 base, with 10 bases spanning the gap. The CDR3 sequence: CAWNPRANTEAFF. In nucleotides, the CDR3 is TGTGCCTGGAACCCGCGAGCGAACACTGAAGCTTTCTTT.

The chain has TRBV19 and TRBJ1-5, with D tentatively TRBD1 (6 bases). V was cut by 7 bases and J by 2 bases, with 15 bases left in between. Germline V gene sequence: CDR1 LNHDA, CDR2 SQIVND (reference sequence). The CDR3 is 15 amino acids. For the CDR3, the DNA is TGTGCCAGTAACATGCCCTCAGGGGGCAATCAGCCCCAGCATTTT. It translates to CASNMPSGGNQPQHF. Complete variable domain (other parts from reference TRBV19 and TRBJ1-5): DGGITQSPKYLFRKEGQNVTLSCEQNLNHDAMYWYRQDPGQGLRLIYYSQIVNDFQKGDIAEGYSVSREKKESFPLTVTSAQKNPTAFYLCASNMPSGGNQPQHFGDGTRLSIL.

The gene calls are TRBV5-4 and TRBJ1-2; 8 positions match TRBD1. The CDR3 sequence is 15 residues long. The V and J ends lost 4 bases and 4 bases, in that order; junction bases with no gene match: 9. The V gene's germline CDR1 is SGHNT and CDR2 YYREEE (reference sequence). DNA for the CDR3: TGTGCCAGCAGCGGAGCAGGGGGCGCGGGCTATGGCTACACCTTC. Its protein is CASSGAGGAGYGYTF.

The chain employs TRBV4-1 and TRBJ2-3, with D tentatively TRBD2 (6 bases). CDR1 and CDR2 from the germline V gene are MGHRA and YSYEKL. V was cut by 0 bases and J by 0 bases, with 10 bases left in between. The CDR3 is 16 amino acids. The CDR3 DNA sequence: TGCGCCAGCAGCCAAGATCGCGGGACTAGCACAGATACGCAGTATTTT. Residues: CASSQDRGTSTDTQYF.

The V and J genes are TRBV14 and TRBJ2-2; a possible D gene is TRBD2 (5 bases). This CDR3 comprises 14 residues. Trimming cost V 0 bases and J 6 bases, with 8 bases left between them. CDR1 SGHDN and CDR2 FVKESK come from the germline V gene. CDR3 region: CASSQEVASGELFF. The CDR3 DNA reads as TGTGCCAGCAGCCAAGAAGTAGCGTCCGGGGAGCTGTTTTTT.

The chain combines TRBV10-3 with TRBJ2-2, with a weak D call TRBD2 (6 bases). Trimming shortened V by 0 bases and J by 5 bases, and 10 bases separated the two germline ends. In germline, CDR1 is ENHRY, CDR2 SYGVKD. This CDR3 contains 15 residues. CDR3 DNA: TGTGCCATCAGTGAGTCGGGGGGTTGGACCGGGGAGCTGTTTTTT. This encodes CAISESGGWTGELFF.

Here the CDR3 DNA reads TGTGCCAGCAGTCGGACTAGCGGGAGTGGAGAGACCCAGTACTTC. This gives the protein CASSRTSGSGETQYF. The chain combines TRBV6-6 with TRBJ2-5; 13 nucleotides match TRBD2. Trimming at V came to 5 bases and at J to 4 bases, leaving 4 bases not matched to a gene. The length of the CDR3 is 15 residues. Germline CDR1 is MNHNY and CDR2 is SVGAGI (reference sequence).

The CDR3, as DNA: TGTGCCAGCAGTTTATCCGGCGGGAGGGCCTCCTACAATGAGCAGTTCTTC. Its protein is CASSLSGGRASYNEQFF. V and J are TRBV27 and TRBJ2-1; 9 nucleotides agree with TRBD2. Trimming cost V 0 bases and J 0 bases; bases outside gene matches: 3. This CDR3 region has 17 residues. Germline V gene lookup returns CDR1 MNHEY and CDR2 SMNVEV (reference sequence).

V and J are TRBV7-2 and TRBJ2-3, with D tentatively TRBD1 (6 bases). Germline CDR1 reads SGHTA; CDR2 reads FQGNSA. V was trimmed by 1 base and J by 2 bases, leaving 13 bases between them. The CDR3 totals 16 residues. CDR3 loop: CASSLDGAGATDTQYF. Here the CDR3 DNA reads TGTGCCAGCAGCTTAGACGGGGCAGGGGCCACAGATACGCAGTATTTT.